The 26 T cell receptor beta chains presented below share a single source sample, sequenced in a study of OX40 agonist ivuxolimab in advanced cancers. Data came from immunoSEQ multiplex PCR; TCRdb stores just in-frame clones and leaves some out. The table lists more than 65,000 clones, almost 90% of them singletons. Sample: CD4+ or CD8+ T cells sorted from blood, taken in a trial of the OX40 agonist ivuxolimab. These receptors originate from an adult with an advanced solid tumor such as melanoma, head and neck, liver or kidney cancer.

The rearrangement uses TRBV28 and TRBJ2-1; TRBD2 might be the D (6 bases). The V and J ends lost 7 bases and 2 bases respectively, with 15 bases between them. The CDR3 sequence is 15 residues long. CDR1 and CDR2 from the germline V gene are MDHEN and SYDVKM. In DNA form, the CDR3 reads TGTGCCAGCACCTTTCGGGAGCGGCCCTACAATGAGCAGTTCTTC. It encodes CASTFRERPYNEQFF.

This chain uses TRBV7-9 with TRBJ2-7; TRBD2 matches at 7 bases. This CDR3 spans 14 amino acids. The germline V gene encodes CDR1 SEHNR and CDR2 FQNEAQ (reference sequence). V lost 3 bases and J lost 5; bases outside the gene matches: 7. The CDR3 loop is CASSFGLAANEQYF. The CDR3 nucleotides read TGTGCCAGCAGCTTTGGGCTAGCGGCAAACGAGCAGTACTTC.

The V and J genes are TRBV28 and TRBJ1-4; the D gene is possibly TRBD1 (5 bases). The V gene's germline CDR1 is MDHEN and CDR2 SYDVKM. The CDR3 is made up of 13 amino acids. The ends were cut back, 9 bases at V and 8 bases at J, with 16 bases in the middle. The CDR3 nucleotides are TGTGCCAGTAAGGGGTGGGGTGGAGAAAAACTGTTTTTT. It yields the protein CASKGWGGEKLFF.

The chain employs TRBV5-4 and TRBJ2-1; 7 nucleotides align to TRBD2. V lost 4 bases, J lost 0 bases, and 4 bases stayed unmatched. This CDR3 region has 15 residues. The germline V gene encodes CDR1 SGHNT and CDR2 YYREEE (reference sequence). The CDR3, as DNA: TGTGCCAGCAGCGCACTAGCGAGCTCCTACAATGAGCAGTTCTTC. This encodes CASSALASSYNEQFF.

The gene calls are TRBV5-1 and TRBJ2-5; no reliable D call. The CDR3 sequence is 15 residues long. Germline V gene data show CDR1 as SGHRS and CDR2 as YFSETQ. V lost 2 bases to trimming and J lost 2 bases, with 13 bases between them. This CDR3 is CASSFPSGNQETQYF. The CDR3 DNA sequence: TGCGCCAGCAGCTTTCCCTCTGGAAATCAAGAGACCCAGTACTTC.

DNA for the CDR3: TGTGCCTGGAGAGGGCCTGGAAAACTACCTGGGAATGAGCAGTTCTTC. Amino acid sequence: CAWRGPGKLPGNEQFF. This sequence joins TRBV30 and TRBJ2-1; D is undetermined. The CDR3 is 16 amino acids. Trimming removed 3 bases from V and 7 bases from J, with 22 bases in between. The V gene's germline CDR1 is GTSNPN and CDR2 SVGIG (reference sequence). Together with reference TRBV30 and TRBJ2-1, the CDR3 gives the full variable domain: SQTIHQWPATLVQPVGSPLSLECTVEGTSNPNLYWYRQAAGRGLQLLFYSVGIGQISSEVPQNLSASRPQDRQFILSSKKLLLSDSGFYLCAWRGPGKLPGNEQFFGPGTRLTVL.

The chain couples TRBV28 to TRBJ1-2, with 7 bases aligning to TRBD1. The V and J ends lost 8 bases and 0 bases, in that order; junction bases with no gene match: 3. This CDR3 region has 13 residues. CDR1 is MDHEN, CDR2 SYDVKM, per germline. The CDR3 loop reads CASGGTANYGYTF. In DNA form, the CDR3 reads TGTGCCAGCGGCGGGACAGCTAACTATGGCTACACCTTC.

The gene calls are TRBV5-1 and TRBJ2-5; 9 bases match TRBD2. Trimming took 4 bases from V and 3 from J; bases not matched to a gene: 10. CDR3 size: 16 residues. CDR1 is SGHRS and CDR2 is YFSETQ in the germline V gene. The CDR3 region has the DNA TGCGCCAGCAGCGACGTAGCGGGAGTTGCAAAAGAGACCCAGTACTTC. Translation: CASSDVAGVAKETQYF.

The chain is built from TRBV19 and TRBJ2-1, with D hard to call. V was clipped by 6 bases and J by 3 bases, with 9 bases between them. This CDR3 has 13 amino acids. CDR1 LNHDA and CDR2 SQIVND come from the germline V gene (reference sequence). CDR3 residues: CASRDPSYNEQFF. As DNA, the CDR3 is TGTGCCAGTAGGGATCCCAGCTACAATGAGCAGTTCTTC.

This clone showed up just a few times. The chain combines TRBV7-9 with TRBJ2-1; 7 bases are shared with TRBD2. This CDR3 region has 14 residues. In germline, CDR1 is SEHNR, CDR2 FQNEAQ (reference sequence). V lost 0 bases to trimming and J lost 5 bases; unmatched junction nucleotides: 1. CDR3 DNA sequence: TGTGCCAGCAGCTTAGCGGGAGGGCACAATGAGCAGTTCTTC. It codes for CASSLAGGHNEQFF.

The chain employs TRBV25-1 and TRBJ2-1, with D possibly being TRBD2 (6 bases). In germline, CDR1 is MGHDK, CDR2 SYGVNS. The CDR3 is 15 amino acids. With 3 bases removed from V and 7 bases from J, the gap between germline ends came to 16 bases. CDR3 coding DNA: TGTGCCAGCAGTGAGGGGTCAACTAGCAAGAATGAGCAGTTCTTC. Protein product: CASSEGSTSKNEQFF.

This chain joins TRBV19 and TRBJ2-7; tentatively, D is TRBD1 (5 bases). The ends were cut back, 0 bases at V and 0 bases at J, with 12 bases in the middle. The CDR3 length is 16 residues. Germline loops: CDR1 LNHDA, CDR2 SQIVND (reference sequence). The CDR3: CASSIEGVASSYEQYF. CDR3 coding DNA: TGTGCCAGTAGTATAGAAGGGGTCGCAAGCTCCTACGAGCAGTACTTC.

This clone was recorded a few times. This chain joins TRBV28 and TRBJ2-2; a possible D gene is TRBD2 (5 bases). Germline V gene data show CDR1 as MDHEN and CDR2 as SYDVKM. This CDR3 region has 16 residues. V lost 5 bases and J 5 bases, leaving 18 bases between the germline ends. CDR3 region: CASSSIFRGQTGELFF. The CDR3 DNA reads TGTGCCAGCAGTAGTATCTTCAGAGGGCAAACCGGGGAGCTGTTTTTT.

CDR3 DNA sequence: TGTGCCAGCAGCTTATCTAATACGCAGTATTTT. Translated, it gives CASSLSNTQYF. This rearrangement joins TRBV7-9 to TRBJ2-3; D remains ambiguous. The CDR3 sequence is 11 residues long. Trimming left V 2 bases short and J 7 bases short, with 4 bases between. Looked up from germline, CDR1 is SEHNR and CDR2 is FQNEAQ (reference sequence). Complete variable domain (other parts from reference TRBV7-9 and TRBJ2-3): DTGVSQNPRHKITKRGQNVTFRCDPISEHNRLYWYRQTLGQGPEFLTYFQNEAQLEKSRLLSDRFSAERPKGSFSTLEIQRTEQGDSAMYLCASSLSNTQYFGPGTRLTVL.

The rearrangement uses TRBV18 and TRBJ2-3, with TRBD1 identical over 7 bases. Germline V gives CDR1 KGHSH, CDR2 LQKENI. V lost 4 bases to trimming and J lost 0 bases; unmatched junction nucleotides: 7. This CDR3 has 16 amino acids. CDR3 DNA sequence: TGTGCCAGCTCACAACTCGGGACAGCTAGCACAGATACGCAGTATTTT. Protein: CASSQLGTASTDTQYF. The whole variable domain, filled in from reference TRBV18 and TRBJ2-3, reads NAGVMQNPRHLVRRRGQEARLRCSPMKGHSHVYWYRQLPEEGLKFMVYLQKENIIDESGMPKERFSAEFPKEGPSILRIQQVVRGDSAAYFCASSQLGTASTDTQYFGPGTRLTVL.

The V and J genes are TRBV2 and TRBJ1-6; D gene uncertain. The germline gives CDR1 SNHLY, CDR2 FYNNEI. V lost 6 bases to trimming and J lost 0 bases, with 3 bases between them. The CDR3 contains 13 residues. The CDR3 nucleotides read TGTGCCAGCAGGGGCTCCTATAATTCACCCCTCCACTTT. This gives the protein CASRGSYNSPLHF.

On this clone: The junction shows a germline mismatch at one end, possibly a read error. The rearrangement uses TRBV27 and TRBJ2-5, with D unclear. The CDR3 length is 16 residues. Per germline, CDR1 MNHEY and CDR2 SMNVEV (reference sequence). The CDR3, as DNA: TGTGCCAGCAGTCTATCCCCGCACTACTCCTTATGGACCCAGTACTTC. It encodes CASSLSPHYSLWTQYF.

The gene calls are TRBV27 and TRBJ2-3; a weak D match, TRBD2 (6 bases). The V end was cut by 2 bases, the J end by 2 bases, with 11 bases between. Germline loops: CDR1 MNHEY, CDR2 SMNVEV (reference sequence). The CDR3 runs to 15 residues. As DNA, the CDR3 is TGTGCCAGCAGTTTAGGGGGGTTCCCCACAGATACGCAGTATTTT. This gives the protein CASSLGGFPTDTQYF.

V usage is TRBV7-2 and J usage is TRBJ2-1; TRBD2 agrees at 13 bases. Germline-derived CDR1 and CDR2 are SGHTA and FQGNSA. The CDR3 runs to 18 residues. Trimming took 4 bases from V and 9 from J; bases not matched to a gene: 15. The CDR3 here is CASSSRWAGLAGRGEQFF. The CDR3 DNA follows: TGTGCCAGCAGCTCCCGCTGGGCGGGACTAGCGGGAAGGGGTGAGCAGTTCTTC.

The chain couples TRBV7-2 to TRBJ1-5, with D maybe TRBD1 (6 bases). The CDR3 loop spans 13 amino acids. CDR1 is SGHTA and CDR2 is FQGNSA in the germline V gene. V shed 4 bases and J shed 7 bases, with 11 bases lying between them. The CDR3 protein is CASSYQGLQPQHF. CDR3 nucleotide sequence: TGTGCCAGCAGCTACCAGGGGTTACAGCCCCAGCATTTT.

V and J are TRBV7-9 and TRBJ2-1; 8 bases agree with TRBD2. Per germline, CDR1 SEHNR and CDR2 FQNEAQ (reference sequence). This CDR3 comprises 18 residues. V lost 2 bases to trimming and J lost 3 bases; unmatched junction nucleotides: 12. In DNA form, the CDR3 reads TGTGCCAGCAGCTTAAATAAGGAGGTTAGCGGGATCTACAATGAGCAGTTCTTC. This encodes CASSLNKEVSGIYNEQFF.

The chain's CDR3 is CATSRGGESGANVLTF. The CDR3 DNA reads as TGTGCCACCAGCAGGGGGGGGGAGTCTGGGGCCAACGTCCTGACTTTC. The chain is built from TRBV15 and TRBJ2-6, with 7 bases identical to TRBD2. In germline, CDR1 is LNHNV, CDR2 YYDKDF (reference sequence). The CDR3 spans 16 residues. V lost 3 bases, J lost 1 base, and 3 bases stayed unmatched.

The sample holds one count of this clone. The chain joins TRBV5-8 to TRBJ2-7; 12 positions agree with TRBD2. The trim removed 5 bases at V and 3 bases at J, leaving 9 bases unmatched. There are 16 residues in the CDR3. Germline CDR1 SGHTS, CDR2 YDEGEE. This CDR3 is CASRPTGTSGHYEQYF. CDR3 nucleotides: TGTGCCAGCAGACCTACCGGGACTAGCGGGCACTACGAGCAGTACTTC.

This chain uses TRBV6-1 with TRBJ2-2; no firm D call. Germline V gives CDR1 MNHNS, CDR2 SASEGT. The CDR3 is 16 amino acids. V was trimmed by 3 bases and J by 0 bases, leaving 11 bases between them. CDR3 region: CASSDLAESNTGELFF. The CDR3 DNA reads as TGTGCCAGCAGTGACTTAGCAGAATCGAACACCGGGGAGCTGTTTTTT.

This rearrangement joins TRBV15 to TRBJ1-1; 7 bases map to TRBD1. The germline CDR1 and CDR2 sequences are LNHNV and YYDKDF (reference sequence). The CDR3 length is 12 residues. Trimming removed 9 bases from V and 10 bases from J; junction bases left unmatched: 11. CDR3 sequence: CATATEGARAFF. DNA for the CDR3: TGTGCCACTGCAACAGAGGGGGCACGAGCTTTCTTT.

This clone was recorded a few times. The V and J genes are TRBV30 and TRBJ1-2, with D tentatively TRBD1 (5 bases). The germline gives CDR1 GTSNPN, CDR2 SVGIG (reference sequence). This CDR3 region has 13 residues. V gave up 1 base and J gave up 2 bases, with 8 bases separating them. The CDR3 bases are TGTGCCTGGAGTGGCGGGGCAAACTATGGCTACACCTTC. Its protein product is CAWSGGANYGYTF.